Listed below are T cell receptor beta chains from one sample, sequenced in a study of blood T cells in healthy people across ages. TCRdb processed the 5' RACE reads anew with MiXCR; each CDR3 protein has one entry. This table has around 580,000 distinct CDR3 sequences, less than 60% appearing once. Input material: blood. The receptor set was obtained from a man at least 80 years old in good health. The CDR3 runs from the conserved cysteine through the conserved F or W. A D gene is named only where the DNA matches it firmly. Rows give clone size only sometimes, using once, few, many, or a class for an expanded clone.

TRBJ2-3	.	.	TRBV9	CASSTTGRTQYF	TGTGCCAGCTCCACGACAGGGAGGACGCAGTATTTT
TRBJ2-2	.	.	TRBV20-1	CSVPGWDTGELFF	TGCAGTGTACCTGGTTGGGACACCGGGGAGCTGTTTTTT
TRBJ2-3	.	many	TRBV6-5	CASRARAAYTDTQYF	TGTGCCAGCAGGGCTCGGGCGGCCTACACAGATACGCAGTATTTT
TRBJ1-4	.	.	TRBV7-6	CASSLAPLTGTVNEKLFF	TGTGCCAGCAGCTTAGCACCCCTAACAGGGACCGTGAATGAAAAACTGTTTTTT
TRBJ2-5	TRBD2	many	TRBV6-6	CASSGLAGVGKETQYF	TGTGCCAGCAGTGGACTAGCGGGAGTGGGAAAAGAGACCCAGTACTTC
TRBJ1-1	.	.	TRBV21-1	CASSKRGHRSNTEAFF	TGTGCCAGCAGCAAAAGGGGACACCGATCGAACACTGAAGCTTTCTTT
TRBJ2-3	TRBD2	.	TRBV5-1	CASSLEPGGNADTQYF	TGCGCCAGCAGCTTGGAGCCGGGAGGGAACGCAGATACGCAGTATTTT
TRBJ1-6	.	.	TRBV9	CASSVGQGRSPLHF	TGTGCCAGCAGCGTTGGGCAGGGGCGGTCACCCCTCCACTTT
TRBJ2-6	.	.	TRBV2	CASSVDRHSGANVLTF	TGTGCCAGCAGTGTGGACCGACACTCTGGGGCCAACGTCCTGACTTTC
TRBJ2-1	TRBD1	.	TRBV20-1	CSANDRGRRFNEQFF	TGCAGTGCTAACGACAGGGGGCGACGATTTAATGAGCAGTTCTTC